The source of this T cell receptor (beta chain) is a study of CD8+CD57+ T cells in acquired aplastic anemia (dated by TCRdb to the late 2010s). Background on the whole study: On average, sorted CD4+ and CD8+ cells yielded about 3 ug of extracted DNA, with a range of roughly 0.17 to 27.4 ug. CD8+CD57+ expansion was defined as frequency above the mean frequency observed in healthy subjects.

This clonotype was recorded only once. What antigen it recognizes has not been identified. No base quality values were provided; no much bigger clone lies one nucleotide off. A solitary read yields weak support. General conclusions and limits of the study: Although roughly 30 CD8+ CDR3 sequences were shared by patients and controls, these sequences appeared highly expressed in patients and within the immunodominant clones of patients. CD8+ Simpson's diversity did not differ significantly between patients and healthy controls (P=0.060).

Patients chosen for sequencing had shown expansion of CD8+CD57+ cells by flow cytometry. Every patient had severe acquired aplastic anemia, diagnosed using the International Study of Aplastic Anemia and Agranulocytosis and Camitta criteria. At the time blood was sampled, none of the patients had received any therapy. In this study, sorted CD4+ and CD8+ T cells from the blood of healthy subjects and of severe aplastic anemia patients had their TCR repertoires deep-sequenced. Patients were enrolled under clinicaltrials.gov protocols 00001620, 01623167, 00001397, 00071045, 00081523 and 00961064 in the USA. Ficoll-Paque density gradient centrifugation was used to isolate peripheral blood mononuclear cells. Before DNA was extracted, CD4+ and CD8+ T cells were sorted using either FACS or magnetic beads. Genomic DNA was used as template for profiling of TCR beta VDJ combinations and CDR3 sequences. An Illumina HiSeq 2000 was used for TCR repertoire sequencing. In the original analysis: Repertoire assessment relied on Simpson's diversity index, CDR3 size and DJ length profiles, and TRBV/TRBJ rearrangement plots. Whichever DNA sequence was most abundant in the deep sequencing data was defined as the immunodominant clone. CDR3 amino acid sequences were checked for sharing between subjects and were compared against published repertoires and the VDJdb database. TCRdb passed the public sequencing reads through fastp at Q25 and MiXCR, retaining productive beta sequences. Rows are unified per CDR3 protein, each entry keeping the most common DNA and genes. These V and J calls rely on TCRdb rather than the paper's analysis. The sample records approximately 98,000 distinct CDR3 sequences, 55% to 80% of which are singletons. The ten largest clones add up to over 55% of the sample.

This receptor was obtained from a human donor with aplastic anemia. Sequencing was done on a sample of sorted CD4+, CD8+, or CD8+CD57+ T cells (not recorded which) from PBMCs.

CDR3 loop: CSAPTGGGNYGYTF. Read as DNA, the sequence is TGCAGTGCCCCGACAGGGGGCGGTAACTATGGCTACACCTTC. Recombination connected TRBV20-1 to TRBJ1-2; TRBD1 fits 10 bases in the junction. The CDR3, from cysteine to phenylalanine, totals 14 residues. The CDR3 DNA has 42 bases and is translated from base 1. V is trimmed back by 6 bases and J by 1 base, and the junction contains 5 bases that no gene match accounts for. Per the germline V gene (reference sequence), DFQATT is the CDR1 and SNEGSKA is the CDR2.